The clone carrying this T cell receptor (beta chain) came up once. TCRdb's table, derived via immunoSEQ multiplex PCR, lists solely in-frame clones and lacks some. The sample lists about 410,000 clones; 90% were seen once. V was trimmed by 5 bases and J by 6 bases, leaving 16 bases between them. Looked up from germline, CDR1 is SGHAT and CDR2 is FQNNGV. This CDR3 has 14 residues. This record belongs to a study of control samples from healthy donors and cancer patients. Sequencing used PBMCs. The gene calls are TRBV11-2 and TRBJ1-2; TRBD1 might be the D (5 bases). The receptor was isolated from a man aged 35 to 55 with head and neck cancer. CDR3 coding DNA: TGTGCCAGCAGCCAAAATCGAGGGGAAAATGGCTACACCTTC. This encodes CASSQNRGENGYTF.